Shown below are 5 T cell receptor beta chains from a single sample sequenced in a study of technical replicates of blood from a few donors. This table comes from immunoSEQ multiplex PCR, and its TCRdb copy is limited to in-frame clones, with some not included. The sample carries tens of thousands of clones, 91% recorded once. Sequenced: T cells isolated from PBMCs. The receptors shown here come from a human donor in good health. Some clones in this sample may be carry-over from other donors' samples.

This chain joins TRBV5-6 and TRBJ1-5, with TRBD1 identical over 7 bases. CDR1 is SGHDT and CDR2 is YYEEEE in the germline V gene. V shed 3 bases and J 6 bases; nucleotides not matched to a gene: 3. The CDR3 is 13 amino acids. CDR3 nucleotides: TGTGCCAGCAGCTCCGCAGGGGGTCAGCCCCAGCATTTT. Translation: CASSSAGGQPQHF.

The V call is TRBV13, the J call TRBJ2-7; 8 positions agree with TRBD1. V trimming: 2 bases; J trimming: 2 bases; junction bases outside the gene matches: 5. Germline V gives CDR1 PRHDT, CDR2 FYEKMQ (reference sequence). The CDR3 runs to 15 residues. The CDR3 DNA is TGTGCCAGCAGCTTATTGGACAGGGCGGCCTACGAGCAGTACTTC. Translating it yields CASSLLDRAAYEQYF. Together with reference TRBV13 and TRBJ2-7, the CDR3 gives the full variable domain: AAGVIQSPRHLIKEKRETATLKCYPIPRHDTVYWYQQGPGQDPQFLISFYEKMQSDKGSIPDRFSAQQFSDYHSELNMSSLELGDSALYFCASSLLDRAAYEQYFGPGTRLTVT.

This sequence joins TRBV28 and TRBJ2-3, with 7 nucleotides matching TRBD2. The junction had 8 bases not matched to a gene; V was cut back by 8 bases and J by 9 bases. This CDR3 is built from 12 residues. Germline CDR1 MDHEN, CDR2 SYDVKM. In nucleotides, the CDR3 is TGTGCCAGCTCCCGGGAGGATAACACGCAGTATTTT. Translated, it gives CASSREDNTQYF.

This clone was observed many times. In the same sample, other DNA sequences code for this CDR3. The rearrangement uses TRBV5-1 and TRBJ2-2; the match to TRBD1 covers 7 bases. The CDR3 has 16 amino acids. Per the germline V gene, CDR1 is SGHRS and CDR2 is YFSETQ. V was clipped by 3 bases and J by 0 bases; unmatched bases: 5. The CDR3 here is CASSSTGFTNTGELFF. CDR3 nucleotide sequence: TGCGCCAGCAGCTCGACAGGGTTCACGAACACCGGGGAGCTGTTTTTT.

The rearrangement links TRBV6-1 to TRBJ1-2; D possibly corresponds to TRBD1 (6 bases). Trimming pared 2 bases from V and 2 bases from J, leaving 9 bases between. This CDR3 is built from 14 residues. Germline assignment: CDR1 MNHNS and CDR2 SASEGT. In DNA, the CDR3 is TGTGCCAGCAGTGAAAGTGGACAGAACTATGGCTACACCTTC. This encodes CASSESGQNYGYTF.